These 15 T cell receptor beta chains share one sample of origin, sequenced in a study of molecular identifiers for immune sequencing clone quantification (dated by TCRdb to 2017 to 2018). Library preparation employed PCR. Sequencing took place on an Illumina HiSeq 4000. TCRdb reprocessing: public reads trimmed at Q25 with fastp, clones called with MiXCR, in-frame beta chains kept. A single entry per CDR3 protein holds the most common genes and DNA from its merged rows. Here the sample has approximately 550,000 distinct CDR3 sequences; 20% to 25% occur a single time. Approximately 0.8% of the sample rests with the top ten. The sequencing sample was made of naive CD8+ T cells from blood, with Jurkat cell RNA spiked in. Explained via the paper, the cell subset or site label denotes: FACS-sorted CD8+CD4-CCR7+CD45RA+ naive T cells. The origin of the receptors is a human donor in good health. Some libraries in this study had Jurkat cell RNA spiked in.

The chain joins TRBV20-1 to TRBJ2-1; 12 nucleotides line up with TRBD2. Germline values: CDR1 DFQATT, CDR2 SNEGSKA (reference sequence). The CDR3 spans 17 residues. Trimming cost V 7 bases and J 5 bases; bases outside gene matches: 15. CDR3 residues: CSVSELAGGPSDNEQFF. CDR3 bases: TGCAGTGTTTCAGAGCTAGCGGGAGGGCCCTCAGACAATGAGCAGTTCTTC.

Turning to this clonotype: Germline and junction disagree at one end, which may indicate a read error. The CDR3 DNA sequence: TGTGCCAGTGGTATAGCTAGCAGAGCCGGGGCCAACGTCCTGACTTTC. It specifies CASGIASRAGANVLTF. J is TRBJ2-6 and V is TRBV19, with a weak D call TRBD2 (5 bases). The germline gives CDR1 LNHDA, CDR2 SQIVND (reference sequence). The CDR3 length is 16 residues.

This clonotype was detected only a few times. The chain joins TRBV30 to TRBJ1-2; D not certain. The CDR3 is 13 residues long. V was shortened by 5 bases and J by 1 base, with 11 bases between the two germline ends. CDR1 is GTSNPN and CDR2 is SVGIG in the germline V gene (reference sequence). CDR3 in amino acids: CAWGSSGNYGYTF. The DNA of the CDR3 is TGTGCCTGGGGGTCCTCCGGTAACTATGGCTACACCTTC.

This clonotype was counted only a few times. This sequence joins TRBV18 and TRBJ2-5; no firm D call. With 4 bases removed from V and 4 bases from J, the gap between germline ends came to 10 bases. This CDR3 contains 13 residues. Looked up from germline, CDR1 is KGHSH and CDR2 is LQKENI. The CDR3 loop is CASSLQAGETQYF. The CDR3 coding sequence is TGTGCCAGCTCACTCCAAGCCGGAGAGACCCAGTACTTC.

As for this clonotype: Possible read error: a much larger clone is one base away. The V and J genes are TRBV7-9 and TRBJ1-2; weak D call: TRBD1 (6 bases). CDR1 is SEHNR, CDR2 FQNEAQ, per germline (reference sequence). The CDR3 extends over 16 amino acids. Trimming removed 0 bases at V and 3 bases at J, with 14 bases between. Here the CDR3 reads CASSLAVAGGYYGYTF. CDR3 in DNA: TGTGCCAGCAGCTTAGCCGTAGCGGGGGGCTACTATGGCTACACCTTC.

The genes are TRBV6-2 or TRBV6-3 and TRBJ2-3, with unresolved D. The V end was cut by 0 bases, the J end by 3 bases, with 13 bases between. From germline, CDR1 is MNHEY and CDR2 SVGEGT. The CDR3 totals 16 residues. The DNA for the CDR3 is TGTGCCAGCAGTTACTCGATTGAGAAGGTAACAGATACGCAGTATTTT. Amino acid sequence: CASSYSIEKVTDTQYF.

Many counts were recorded for this clonotype. The CDR3 DNA sequence: TGTGCCAGCAGCTCCGGGACAGCTCCAACAGATACGCAGTATTTT. It specifies CASSSGTAPTDTQYF. This sequence joins TRBV28 and TRBJ2-3; TRBD1 matches at 7 bases. The CDR3 is 15 residues long. CDR1 is MDHEN, CDR2 SYDVKM, per germline. Trimming at V came to 6 bases and at J to 3 bases, leaving 9 bases not matched to a gene. The whole variable domain, remainder taken from reference TRBV28 and TRBJ2-3, is DVKVTQSSRYLVKRTGEKVFLECVQDMDHENMFWYRQDPGLGLRLIYFSYDVKMKEKGDIPEGYSVSREKKERFSLILESASTNQTSMYLCASSSGTAPTDTQYFGPGTRLTVL.

The chain uses TRBV28 and TRBJ2-7; D gene unclear. The length of the CDR3 is 14 residues. Trimming took off 2 bases at V and 1 base at J, with 9 bases between the two ends. Germline V CDR1 and CDR2: MDHEN, SYDVKM. CDR3 region: CASSLPQSSYEQYF. In DNA, the CDR3 is TGTGCCAGCAGTTTACCCCAGAGTTCCTACGAGCAGTACTTC.

This clonotype was seen only once. The genes are TRBV9 and TRBJ2-1; 8 bases align to TRBD2. The V gene's germline CDR1 is SGDLS and CDR2 YYNGEE. The CDR3 loop spans 15 amino acids. Trimming removed 4 bases from V and 6 bases from J; junction bases left unmatched: 9. The CDR3 DNA reads TGTGCCAGCAGCCCACCAGCGGGAGTGGCCAATGAGCAGTTCTTC. It yields the protein CASSPPAGVANEQFF.

This clonotype showed up just a few times. The junction and the germline gene differ at one end; a read error may be behind it. The rearrangement links TRBV7-2 to TRBJ1-1, with a possible D match to TRBD1 (6 bases). The CDR3 runs to 14 residues. Germline V CDR1 and CDR2: SGHTA, FQGNSA. The DNA for the CDR3 is TGTGCCAGCAGAGTGATGGGCAGGGACACTGGAGCTTTCTTT. It is translated as CASRVMGRDTGAFF.

This clonotype was detected many times. The chain links TRBV28 to TRBJ1-1; weak D call: TRBD1 (5 bases). Trimming removed 3 bases from V and 0 bases from J, with 14 bases in between. The CDR3 has 16 residues. The germline V gene has CDR1 MDHEN and CDR2 SYDVKM. CDR3 in DNA: TGTGCCAGCAGTTTGGCTCGGACATCTATGAACACTGAAGCTTTCTTT. As protein: CASSLARTSMNTEAFF.

This clonotype was seen more than once but under ten times. This chain joins TRBV7-2 and TRBJ1-5; no reliable D call. V dropped 1 base and J dropped 4 bases, with 14 bases sitting between them. In germline, CDR1 is SGHTA, CDR2 FQGNSA. This CDR3 has 16 amino acids. In DNA, the CDR3 is TGTGCCAGCAGCTTAGACGGGGAACTATATAATCAGCCCCAGCATTTT. Translating gives CASSLDGELYNQPQHF.

On this clonotype itself: Possible read error: a much larger clone is one base away. The chain is built from TRBV7-4 and TRBJ2-1; D call uncertain. The CDR3 extends over 12 amino acids. Germline values: CDR1 SGHVT, CDR2 SQSDAQ. CDR3 nucleotide sequence: TGTGCCAGCAGCTTAGGTATGAATGAGCAGTCCTTC. It codes for CASSLGMNEQSF.

Note on this clonotype: Since a much larger clone is just one base distant, this may be a read error. J is TRBJ2-3 and V is TRBV28; D is perhaps TRBD1 or TRBD2 (5 bases each). The CDR3 contains 17 residues. Germline V lookup: CDR1 MDHEN, CDR2 SYDVKM. The CDR3 reads CVSHPSMGPSNTDTQYF. Here the CDR3 DNA reads TGTGTCAGCCACCCCTCGATGGGACCCAGCAACACAGATACGCAGTATTTT. Full variable domain (rest looked up from reference TRBV28 and TRBJ2-3): DVKVTQSSRYLVKRTGEKVFLECVQDMDHENMFWYRQDPGLGLRLIYFSYDVKMKEKGDIPEGYSVSREKKERFSLILESASTNQTSMYLCVSHPSMGPSNTDTQYFGPGTRLTVL.

This clonotype was recorded many times. J is TRBJ1-1 and V is TRBV7-9; D is unclear. The germline CDR1 and CDR2 sequences are SEHNR and FQNEAQ (reference sequence). V was cut by 4 bases and J by 5 bases, with 8 bases left in between. The CDR3 has 12 amino acids. Here the CDR3 reads CASSSLRTEAFF. CDR3 in DNA: TGTGCCAGCAGCTCCTTAAGGACTGAAGCTTTCTTT.